These 7 T cell receptor beta chains were sequenced from one sample in a study of T cells in Graves' hyperthyroidism and ophthalmopathy. From RNA transcripts, TCR beta CDR3 regions were amplified. The HTBI primer set drove a first-round RT-PCR of the TCR CDR3. A single record per CDR3 protein comes from TCRdb applying MiXCR to the multiplex PCR reads. The repertoire consists of 300,000 to 350,000 distinct CDR3 sequences, with 15% to 20% occurring once and the leading ten covering roughly 15%. The sequenced material came from blood. These receptors originate from a woman in her forties with Graves' ophthalmopathy.

Turning to this clonotype: One end of the junction does not line up with germline, which may come from a read error. The chain joins TRBV28 to TRBJ2-7, with D perhaps matching TRBD2 (5 bases). The CDR3 consists of 15 residues. Per germline, CDR1 MDHEN and CDR2 SYDVKM. The CDR3 nucleotides read TGTGCCAGCAGTTCTCTAGAGGGCCCTACCTACGAGCAGTCCTTC. This encodes CASSSLEGPTYEQSF.

In its sample, this clonotype was seen many times. This sequence joins TRBV20-1 and TRBJ2-1; maybe TRBD2 (6 bases). Germline CDR1 DFQATT, CDR2 SNEGSKA (reference sequence). This CDR3 contains 14 residues. V shed 1 base and J shed 8 bases, with 15 bases lying between them. CDR3 DNA: TGCAGTGCTAGAGGACTAGACCCGGGCGATGAGCAGTTCTTC. It yields the protein CSARGLDPGDEQFF.

The chain employs TRBV6-1 and TRBJ2-7; tentatively, D is TRBD1 or TRBD2 (5 bases each). The V end lost 3 bases, the J end lost 7 bases, and 13 bases lay between the germline ends. The CDR3 is made up of 13 amino acids. Germline V CDR1 and CDR2: MNHNS, SASEGT. The CDR3 sequence is CASSDGTPGEQYF. The CDR3 nucleotides are TGTGCCAGCAGTGACGGGACCCCGGGAGAGCAGTACTTC.

This clonotype has at least ten counts. The chain uses TRBV5-1 and TRBJ2-7; the D call may be TRBD1 or TRBD2 (5 bases each). Trimming stripped 0 bases from V and 3 bases from J, with 10 bases between. The CDR3 is 14 residues long. Per the germline V gene, CDR1 is SGHRS and CDR2 is YFSETQ. CDR3 sequence reads: CASSLAGTDYEQYF. The CDR3 DNA reads TGCGCCAGCAGCTTGGCCGGGACGGACTACGAGCAGTACTTC.

This clonotype was recorded at least ten times. The rearrangement joins TRBV12-3 or TRBV12-4 to TRBJ2-7, with D maybe TRBD2 (6 bases). The CDR3 spans 14 residues. V dropped 5 bases and J dropped 0 bases, with 11 bases sitting between them. The CDR3 nucleotides are TGTGCCAGCAGTCTTAAGACTAGCTCCTACGAGCAGTACTTC. This encodes CASSLKTSSYEQYF.

Ten or more counts support this clonotype. The rearrangement links TRBV7-2 to TRBJ1-3; weak D call: TRBD1 (5 bases). Trimming took 5 bases from V and 1 from J, leaving 12 bases between them. There are 15 residues in the CDR3. CDR1 is SGHTA and CDR2 is FQGNSA in the germline V gene. CDR3 amino acids: CASSQLRGSGNTIYF. As DNA, the CDR3 is TGTGCCAGCAGCCAGCTGAGGGGTTCTGGAAACACCATATATTTT.

This clonotype came up many times. A single base separates this from a much larger clone, so it may be a read error. V is TRBV6-1 and J is TRBJ1-1; TRBD1 agrees at 7 bases. The CDR3 has 14 residues. J lost 2 bases, V lost 10 bases, and 10 bases had no gene match. Germline CDR1 MNHNS, CDR2 SASEGT. DNA of the CDR3: TGTGCCACCACCAGGGACAGACCAAACACTGAAGCTTTCTTT. This gives the protein CATTRDRPNTEAFF.